The source of this T cell receptor (beta chain) is a study of blood T cells in healthy people across ages. The germline V gene encodes CDR1 SEHNR and CDR2 FQNEAQ (reference sequence). V was trimmed by 5 bases and J by 5 bases, leaving 18 bases between them. This CDR3 is built from 15 residues. Samples each yielded at least 6 micrograms of total RNA. Through a sample-barcoded 5' primer and a J-beta primer mix, a second PCR was run for roughly 6 to 12 cycles. MiXCR was run by TCRdb on the 5' RACE reads, yielding one entry per CDR3 protein. In the table there are fewer than 1.5 million distinct CDR3 sequences, approximately 38% of which are singletons.

This TCR came from a woman aged 18 to 35 in good health. The chain carries TRBV7-9 and TRBJ2-5, with D perhaps assigned TRBD1 or TRBD2 (5 bases each). Sequencing was performed on blood. The DNA of the CDR3 is TGTGCCAGCAGCCGGGTTTCGGCCGGGACGGAGACCCAGTACTTC. This sequence encodes CASSRVSAGTETQYF.